This T cell receptor beta chain originates from a study of T cells expressing NK-cell markers. Findings and limits, study-wide: The CD3+CD56-NKG2C+ fraction was also led by these clonotypes in a few donors.

Concerning this clonotype: Its target is not known.

CDR1 and CDR2 (germline): LGHDT, YNNKEL (reference sequence). The CDR3 totals 12 residues. TCRdb reprocessed the 5' RACE reads, with one entry per CDR3 protein and no DNA. Across around 470,000 distinct CDR3 sequences, the top ten clones capture more than 1.4% of the sample. The receptor was isolated from a woman aged 45-60 years in good health. The gene calls are TRBV3-1 and TRBJ2-7; as DNA is missing, the TRBD2 call by TCRdb cannot be tested. The material sequenced was blood T cells: a sorted CD56 or NKG2C T cell subset, CD4+ or CD8+ T cells, or bulk PBMC T cells (not recorded which). The CDR3 spells CASNTGAYEQYF.